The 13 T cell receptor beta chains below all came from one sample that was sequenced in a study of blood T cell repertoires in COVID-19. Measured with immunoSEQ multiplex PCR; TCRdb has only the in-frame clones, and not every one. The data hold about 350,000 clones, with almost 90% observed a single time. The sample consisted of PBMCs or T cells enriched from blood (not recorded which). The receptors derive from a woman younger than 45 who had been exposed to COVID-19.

The DNA of the CDR3 is TGTGCCAGCAGCTCGGGACAGGGCTACAATGAGCAGTTCTTC. Its translation: CASSSGQGYNEQFF. This chain connects TRBV5-4 to TRBJ2-1; 9 positions match TRBD1. Germline V CDR1 and CDR2: SGHNT, YYREEE (reference sequence). After removal of 3 bases from V and 3 bases from J, the junction contained 1 base not matched to a gene. This CDR3 spans 14 amino acids.

CDR3 region: CASSGGLEGYNEQFF. CDR3 bases: TGCGCCAGCAGTGGGGGGCTCGAGGGATACAATGAGCAGTTCTTC. The chain uses TRBV10-1 and TRBJ2-1, with D perhaps TRBD1 (6 bases). V lost 4 bases to trimming and J lost 4 bases, with 14 bases between them. Germline-derived CDR1 and CDR2 are WNHNN and SYGVQD (reference sequence). This CDR3 is built from 15 residues.

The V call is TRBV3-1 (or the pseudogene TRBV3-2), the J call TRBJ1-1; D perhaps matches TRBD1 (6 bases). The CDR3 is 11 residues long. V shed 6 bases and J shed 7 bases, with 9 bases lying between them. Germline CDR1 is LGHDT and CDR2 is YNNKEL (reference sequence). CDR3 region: CASRGQYEAFF. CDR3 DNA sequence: TGTGCCAGCAGAGGACAGTATGAAGCTTTCTTT.

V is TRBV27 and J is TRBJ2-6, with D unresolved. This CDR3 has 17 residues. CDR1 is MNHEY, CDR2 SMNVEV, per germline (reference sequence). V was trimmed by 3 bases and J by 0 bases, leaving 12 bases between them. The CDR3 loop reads CASSFRRISSGANVLTF. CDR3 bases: TGTGCCAGCAGTTTCCGCAGGATTAGCTCTGGGGCCAACGTCCTGACTTTC. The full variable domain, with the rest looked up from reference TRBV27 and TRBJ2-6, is EAQVTQNPRYLITVTGKKLTVTCSQNMNHEYMSWYRQDPGLGLRQIYYSMNVEVTDKGDVPEGYKVSRKEKRNFPLILESPSPNQTSLYFCASSFRRISSGANVLTFGAGSRLTVL.

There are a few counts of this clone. CDR3 loop: CASKWGQGNNQPQHF. Written as DNA, the CDR3 is TGTGCCAGCAAATGGGGGCAGGGTAACAATCAGCCCCAGCATTTT. The chain has TRBV28 and TRBJ1-5; D possibly corresponds to TRBD1 (6 bases). V was clipped by 7 bases and J by 3 bases, with 16 bases between them. Germline V lookup: CDR1 MDHEN, CDR2 SYDVKM. This CDR3 contains 15 residues.

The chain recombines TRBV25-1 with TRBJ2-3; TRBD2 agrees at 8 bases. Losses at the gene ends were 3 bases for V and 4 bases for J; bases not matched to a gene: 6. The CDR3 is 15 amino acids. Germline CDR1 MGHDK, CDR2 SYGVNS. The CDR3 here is CASSDRTSRADTQYF. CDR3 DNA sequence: TGTGCCAGCAGTGACCGGACTAGCCGGGCAGATACGCAGTATTTT.

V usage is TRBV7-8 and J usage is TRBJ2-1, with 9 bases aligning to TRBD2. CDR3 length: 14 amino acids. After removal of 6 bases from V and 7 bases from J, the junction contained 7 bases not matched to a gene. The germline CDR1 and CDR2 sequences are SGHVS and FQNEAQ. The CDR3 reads CASRTAGGPNEQFF. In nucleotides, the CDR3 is TGTGCCAGCAGAACGGCGGGAGGGCCGAATGAGCAGTTCTTC.

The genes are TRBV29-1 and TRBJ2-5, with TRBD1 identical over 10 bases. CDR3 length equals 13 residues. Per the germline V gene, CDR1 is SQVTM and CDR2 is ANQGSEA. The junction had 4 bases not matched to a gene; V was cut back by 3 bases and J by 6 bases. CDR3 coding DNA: TGCAGCGTTGACCGGGACAGGGGTCAGACCCAGTACTTC. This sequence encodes CSVDRDRGQTQYF.

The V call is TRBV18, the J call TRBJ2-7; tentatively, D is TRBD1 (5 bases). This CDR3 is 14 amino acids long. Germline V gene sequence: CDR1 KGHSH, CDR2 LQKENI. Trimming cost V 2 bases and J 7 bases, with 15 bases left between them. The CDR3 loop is CASSPDLAGREQYF. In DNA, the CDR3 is TGTGCCAGCTCACCAGATCTGGCAGGGCGAGAGCAGTACTTC.

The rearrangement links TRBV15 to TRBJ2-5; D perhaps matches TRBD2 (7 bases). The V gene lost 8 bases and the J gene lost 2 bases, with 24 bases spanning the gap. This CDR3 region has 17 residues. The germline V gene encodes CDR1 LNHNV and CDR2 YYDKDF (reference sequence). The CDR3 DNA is TGTGCCACCGTCGCGGGGGACTCACTAGGGGGACAAGAGACCCAGTACTTC. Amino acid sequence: CATVAGDSLGGQETQYF.

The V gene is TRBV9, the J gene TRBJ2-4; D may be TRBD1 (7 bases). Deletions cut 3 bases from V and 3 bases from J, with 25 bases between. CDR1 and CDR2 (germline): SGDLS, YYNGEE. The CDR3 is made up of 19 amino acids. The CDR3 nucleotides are TGTGCCAGCAGCGAGGGACAGAAACGATCCGGGACTTACAAAAACATTCAGTACTTC. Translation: CASSEGQKRSGTYKNIQYF.

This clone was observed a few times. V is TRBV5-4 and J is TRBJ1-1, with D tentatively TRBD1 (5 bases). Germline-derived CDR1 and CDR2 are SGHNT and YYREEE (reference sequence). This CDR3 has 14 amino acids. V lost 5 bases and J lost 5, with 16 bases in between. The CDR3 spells CASSLQGFRTEAFF. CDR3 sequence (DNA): TGTGCCAGCAGTTTGCAGGGTTTCAGAACTGAAGCTTTCTTT.

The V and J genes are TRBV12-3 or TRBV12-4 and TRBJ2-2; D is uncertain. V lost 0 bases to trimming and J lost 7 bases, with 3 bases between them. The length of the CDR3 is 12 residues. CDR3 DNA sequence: TGTGCCAGCAGTTTAGCTAGCGGGGAGCTGTTTTTT. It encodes CASSLASGELFF.